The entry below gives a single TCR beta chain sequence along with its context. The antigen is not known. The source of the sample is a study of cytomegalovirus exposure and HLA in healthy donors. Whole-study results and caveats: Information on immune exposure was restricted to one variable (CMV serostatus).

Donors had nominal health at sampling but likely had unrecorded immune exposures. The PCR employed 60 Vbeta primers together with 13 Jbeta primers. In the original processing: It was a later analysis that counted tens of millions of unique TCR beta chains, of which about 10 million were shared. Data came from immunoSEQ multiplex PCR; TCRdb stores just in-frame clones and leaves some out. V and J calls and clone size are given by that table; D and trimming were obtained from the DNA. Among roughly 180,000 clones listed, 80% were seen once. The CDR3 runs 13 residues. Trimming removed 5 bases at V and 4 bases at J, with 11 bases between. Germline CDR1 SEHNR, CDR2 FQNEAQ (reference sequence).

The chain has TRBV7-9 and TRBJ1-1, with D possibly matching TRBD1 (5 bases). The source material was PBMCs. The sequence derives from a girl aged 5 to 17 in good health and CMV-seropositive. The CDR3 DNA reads TGTGCCAGCAGCCGAGGAGGGGTCACTGAAGCTTTCTTT. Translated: CASSRGGVTEAFF.